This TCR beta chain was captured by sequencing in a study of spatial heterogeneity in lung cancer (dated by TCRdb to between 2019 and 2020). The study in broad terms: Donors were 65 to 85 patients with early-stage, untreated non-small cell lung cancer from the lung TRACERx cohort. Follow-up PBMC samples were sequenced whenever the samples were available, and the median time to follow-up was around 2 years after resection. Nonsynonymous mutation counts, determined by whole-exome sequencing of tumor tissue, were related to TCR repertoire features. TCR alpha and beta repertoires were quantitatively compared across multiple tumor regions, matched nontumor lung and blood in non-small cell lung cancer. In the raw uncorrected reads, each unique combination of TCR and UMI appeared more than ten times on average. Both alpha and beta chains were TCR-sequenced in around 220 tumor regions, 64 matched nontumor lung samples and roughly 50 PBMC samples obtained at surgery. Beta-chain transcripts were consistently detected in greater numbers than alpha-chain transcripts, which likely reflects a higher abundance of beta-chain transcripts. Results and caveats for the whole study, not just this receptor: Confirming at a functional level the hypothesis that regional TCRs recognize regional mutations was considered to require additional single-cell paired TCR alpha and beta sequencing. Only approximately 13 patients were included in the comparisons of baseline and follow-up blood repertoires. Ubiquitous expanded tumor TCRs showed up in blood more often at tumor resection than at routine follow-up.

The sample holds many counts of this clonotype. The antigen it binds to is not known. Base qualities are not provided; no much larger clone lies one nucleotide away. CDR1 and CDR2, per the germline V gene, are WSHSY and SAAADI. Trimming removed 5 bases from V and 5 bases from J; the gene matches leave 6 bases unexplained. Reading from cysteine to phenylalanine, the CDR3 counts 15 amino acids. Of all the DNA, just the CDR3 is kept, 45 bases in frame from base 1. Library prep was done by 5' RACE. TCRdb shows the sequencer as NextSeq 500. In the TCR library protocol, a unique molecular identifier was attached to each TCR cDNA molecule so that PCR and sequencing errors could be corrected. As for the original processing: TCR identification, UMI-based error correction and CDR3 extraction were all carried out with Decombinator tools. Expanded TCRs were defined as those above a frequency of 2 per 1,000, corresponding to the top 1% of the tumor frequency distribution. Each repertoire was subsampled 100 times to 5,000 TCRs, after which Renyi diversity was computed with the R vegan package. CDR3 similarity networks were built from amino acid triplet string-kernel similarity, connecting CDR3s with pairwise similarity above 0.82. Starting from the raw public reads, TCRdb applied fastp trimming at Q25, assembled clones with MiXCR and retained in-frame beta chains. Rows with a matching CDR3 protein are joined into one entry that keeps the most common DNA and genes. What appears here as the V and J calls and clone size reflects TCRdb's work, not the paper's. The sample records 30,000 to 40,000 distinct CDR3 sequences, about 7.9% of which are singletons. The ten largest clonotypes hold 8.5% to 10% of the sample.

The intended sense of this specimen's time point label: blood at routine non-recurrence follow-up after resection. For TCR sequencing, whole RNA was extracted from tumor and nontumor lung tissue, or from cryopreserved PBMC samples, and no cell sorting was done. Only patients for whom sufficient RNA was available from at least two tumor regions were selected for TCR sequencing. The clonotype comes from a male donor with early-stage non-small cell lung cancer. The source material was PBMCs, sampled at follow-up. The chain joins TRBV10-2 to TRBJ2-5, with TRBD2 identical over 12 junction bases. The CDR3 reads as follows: CASSPSGGAVETQYF. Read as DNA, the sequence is TGCGCCAGCAGTCCTAGCGGGGGGGCCGTGGAGACCCAGTACTTC.